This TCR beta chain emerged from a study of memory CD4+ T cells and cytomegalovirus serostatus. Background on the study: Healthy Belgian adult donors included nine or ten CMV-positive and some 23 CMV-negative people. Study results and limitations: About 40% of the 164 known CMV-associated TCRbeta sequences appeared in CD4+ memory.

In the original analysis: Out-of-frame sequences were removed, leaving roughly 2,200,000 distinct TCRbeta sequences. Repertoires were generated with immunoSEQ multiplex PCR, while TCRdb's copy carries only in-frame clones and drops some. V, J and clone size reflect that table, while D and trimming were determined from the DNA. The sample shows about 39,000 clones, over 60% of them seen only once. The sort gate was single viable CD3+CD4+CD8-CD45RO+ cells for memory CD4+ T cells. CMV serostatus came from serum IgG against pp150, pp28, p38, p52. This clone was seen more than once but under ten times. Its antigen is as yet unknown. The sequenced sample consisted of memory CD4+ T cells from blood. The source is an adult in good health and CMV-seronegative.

The CDR3 region is CASSERPYGNTIYF. The CDR3, as DNA: TGTGCCAGCAGTGAACGACCTTATGGAAACACCATATATTTT. V is TRBV9 and J is TRBJ1-3; D not certain. CDR3 length: 14 amino acids. The germline V gene encodes CDR1 SGDLS and CDR2 YYNGEE. V was clipped by 5 bases and J by 3 bases, with 12 bases between them.